Below are 10 T cell receptor beta chains sequenced from a single sample in a study of cytomegalovirus exposure and HLA in healthy donors. Amplification used 60 Vbeta primers and 13 Jbeta primers. Only in-frame clones appear in the TCRdb table, and some are missing; sequencing was by immunoSEQ multiplex PCR. The sample carries some 100,000 clones, roughly 71% recorded once. Sequenced input: PBMCs. These receptors came from a woman between 65 and 79 years old in good health and CMV-seropositive.

The genes are TRBV10-3 and TRBJ2-1, with 9 positions matching TRBD2. From germline, CDR1 is ENHRY and CDR2 SYGVKD. The CDR3 extends over 15 amino acids. V gave up 3 bases and J gave up 6 bases; unmatched junction bases: 6. CDR3 sequence (DNA): TGTGCCATCAGTGACCGGCTAGCGGGGACCAATGAGCAGTTCTTC. The encoded protein is CAISDRLAGTNEQFF.

The V call is TRBV29-1, the J call TRBJ2-5; TRBD1 is a possible D gene (6 bases). This CDR3 comprises 15 residues. V was clipped by 5 bases and J by 2 bases, with 18 bases between them. Germline CDR1 and CDR2: SQVTM and ANQGSEA. CDR3 in DNA: TGCAGCGTTAAGACTCTACAGGGAAGTCAAGAGACCCAGTACTTC. Its translation is CSVKTLQGSQETQYF.

This chain joins TRBV19 and TRBJ2-4; TRBD2 might be the D (6 bases). V was pared by 4 bases and J by 9 bases, with 13 bases between. CDR1 and CDR2 (germline): LNHDA, SQIVND (reference sequence). CDR3 length: 13 amino acids. In nucleotides, the CDR3 is TGTGCCAGTAGTACCTCGTCCGGGGGCATTCAGTACTTC. It is translated as CASSTSSGGIQYF.

The V call is TRBV10-1, the J call TRBJ2-3; D not certain. V was pared by 7 bases and J by 0 bases, with 11 bases between. The CDR3 loop spans 14 amino acids. The germline gives CDR1 WNHNN, CDR2 SYGVQD (reference sequence). The CDR3 nucleotides read TGCGCCAGCACGGAGTCCCTTAGCACAGATACGCAGTATTTT. Amino acids: CASTESLSTDTQYF.

In DNA form, the CDR3 reads TGCGCCAGCAGCTTGGCAGGGGGCGATGAAAAACTGTTTTTT. It encodes CASSLAGGDEKLFF. The J gene is TRBJ1-4, the V gene TRBV5-1; 8 positions match TRBD1. Germline V lookup: CDR1 SGHRS, CDR2 YFSETQ. The CDR3 loop spans 14 amino acids. Trimming took 0 bases from V and 6 from J; bases not matched to a gene: 1.

The chain has TRBV5-1 and TRBJ1-2, with 8 positions matching TRBD1. J gave up 4 bases and V 2 bases, and 7 bases lay outside the gene matches. Germline lookup yields CDR1 SGHRS and CDR2 YFSETQ. There are 15 residues in the CDR3. The DNA for the CDR3 is TGCGCCAGCAGCTTCCTGCTCGACAGGGGCTATGGCTACACCTTC. Encoded protein: CASSFLLDRGYGYTF.

J is TRBJ2-5 and V is TRBV29-1, with a weak D call TRBD1 (6 bases). The J call may be mistaken, given a closer DNA end match to TRBJ2-7. The CDR3 sequence is 12 residues long. The germline gives CDR1 SQVTM, CDR2 ANQGSEA. CDR3 in DNA: TGCAGCGTCCGACAGGCCCTCTACGAGCAGTACTTC. It encodes CSVRQALYEQYF.

V gene TRBV7-9 combines with J gene TRBJ1-1; 9 nucleotides line up with TRBD1. This CDR3 region has 15 residues. V gave up 5 bases and J gave up 4 bases; unmatched junction bases: 8. Germline V gene lookup returns CDR1 SEHNR and CDR2 FQNEAQ (reference sequence). The CDR3 reads CASSSPGTGSTEAFF. Written as DNA, the CDR3 is TGTGCCAGCAGCAGTCCCGGGACAGGGAGCACTGAAGCTTTCTTT.

The chain is built from TRBV7-9 and TRBJ2-5; 7 bases match TRBD2. The CDR3 is 12 residues long. The ends lost 8 bases at V and 0 bases at J; junction bases unmatched: 0. Germline loops: CDR1 SEHNR, CDR2 FQNEAQ (reference sequence). The CDR3 bases are TGTGCCAGCGGGGGGGACCAAGAGACCCAGTACTTC. This encodes CASGGDQETQYF.

For the CDR3, the DNA is TGTGCCAGCAGTTTAATTCTCCGGACTAGCGGGGGAACCTTCTACAATGAGCAGTTCTTC. Its protein is CASSLILRTSGGTFYNEQFF. The genes are TRBV27 and TRBJ2-1, with 13 bases fitting TRBD2. V gave up 2 bases and J gave up 3 bases; unmatched junction bases: 13. Per germline, CDR1 MNHEY and CDR2 SMNVEV (reference sequence). CDR3 size: 20 residues.